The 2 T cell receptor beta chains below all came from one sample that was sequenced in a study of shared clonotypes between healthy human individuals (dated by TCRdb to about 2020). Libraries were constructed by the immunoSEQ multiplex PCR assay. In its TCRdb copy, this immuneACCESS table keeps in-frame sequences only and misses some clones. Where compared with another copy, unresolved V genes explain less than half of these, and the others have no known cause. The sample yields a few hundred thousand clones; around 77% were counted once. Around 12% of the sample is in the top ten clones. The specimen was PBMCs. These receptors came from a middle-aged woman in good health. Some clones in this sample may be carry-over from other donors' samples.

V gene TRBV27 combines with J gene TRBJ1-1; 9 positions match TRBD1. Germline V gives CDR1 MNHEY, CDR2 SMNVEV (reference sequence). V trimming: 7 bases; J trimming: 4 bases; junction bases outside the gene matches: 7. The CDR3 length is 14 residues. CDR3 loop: CASNRRTGATEAFF. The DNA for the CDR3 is TGTGCCAGCAACCGACGGACAGGGGCCACTGAAGCTTTCTTT.

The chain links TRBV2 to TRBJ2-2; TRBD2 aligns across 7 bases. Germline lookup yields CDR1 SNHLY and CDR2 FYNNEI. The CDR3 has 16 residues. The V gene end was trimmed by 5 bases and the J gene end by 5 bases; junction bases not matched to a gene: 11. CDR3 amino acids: CASSWTRGAPTGELFF. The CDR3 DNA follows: TGTGCCAGCAGTTGGACTAGAGGGGCTCCGACCGGGGAGCTGTTTTTT.